This TCR beta chain was identified during a study of OX40 agonist ivuxolimab in advanced cancers. The CDR3 is 14 residues long. CDR1 SGHDN and CDR2 FVKESK come from the germline V gene. Trimming took off 5 bases at V and 4 bases at J, with 14 bases between the two ends. This table comes from immunoSEQ multiplex PCR, and its TCRdb copy is limited to in-frame clones, with some not included. The data hold roughly 100,000 clones, with approximately 89% observed a single time. The chain employs TRBV14 and TRBJ2-5; a weak D match, TRBD2 (6 bases). This clonotype was sampled from an adult with an advanced solid tumor such as melanoma, head and neck, liver or kidney cancer. Here the sequenced sample was CD4+ or CD8+ T cells sorted from blood, taken in a trial of the OX40 agonist ivuxolimab. The CDR3 protein is CASSYAGLGETQYF. The CDR3 bases are TGTGCCAGCAGCTACGCGGGGCTTGGAGAGACCCAGTACTTC.